Listed here is a single TCR beta chain. This specimen comes from a study of blood T cell repertoires in COVID-19. Study as a whole: The cDNA or gDNA used as material had been derived from T cells, B-cell-depleted T cells, or PBMCs.

Profiled with immunoSEQ multiplex PCR; TCRdb holds only in-frame clones, not every one. The table records about 40,000 clones, roughly nine tenths of them present only once. The V end lost 8 bases, the J end lost 2 bases, and 12 bases lay between the germline ends. CDR3 length: 14 amino acids. Per germline, CDR1 SNHLY and CDR2 FYNNEI. This TCR came from a man in his sixties with acute or convalescent COVID-19. Sequenced: peripheral blood. The rearrangement uses TRBV2 and TRBJ1-4, with D perhaps matching TRBD1 (6 bases). CDR3 DNA: TGTGCCAGCGGGTTAGGGGGTACTAATGAAAAACTGTTTTTT. This gives the protein CASGLGGTNEKLFF.